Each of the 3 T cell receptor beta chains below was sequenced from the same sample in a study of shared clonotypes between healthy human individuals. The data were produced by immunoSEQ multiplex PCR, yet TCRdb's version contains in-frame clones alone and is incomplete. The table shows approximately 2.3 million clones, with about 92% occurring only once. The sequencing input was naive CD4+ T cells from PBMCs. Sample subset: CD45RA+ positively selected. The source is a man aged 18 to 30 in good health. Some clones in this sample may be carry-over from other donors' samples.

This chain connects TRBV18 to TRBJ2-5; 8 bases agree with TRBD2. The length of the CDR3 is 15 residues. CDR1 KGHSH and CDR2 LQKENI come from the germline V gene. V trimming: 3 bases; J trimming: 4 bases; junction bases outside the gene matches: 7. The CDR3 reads CASSPSVSGRETQYF. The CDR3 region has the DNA TGTGCCAGCTCACCGAGCGTGAGCGGGAGAGAGACCCAGTACTTC.

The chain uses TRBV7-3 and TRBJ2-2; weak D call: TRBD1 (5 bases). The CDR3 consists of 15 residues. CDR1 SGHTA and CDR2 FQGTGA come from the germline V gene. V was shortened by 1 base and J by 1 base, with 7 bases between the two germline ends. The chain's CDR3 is CASSLRGRNTGELFF. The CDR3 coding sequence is TGTGCCAGCAGCTTAAGGGGCAGGAACACCGGGGAGCTGTTTTTT.

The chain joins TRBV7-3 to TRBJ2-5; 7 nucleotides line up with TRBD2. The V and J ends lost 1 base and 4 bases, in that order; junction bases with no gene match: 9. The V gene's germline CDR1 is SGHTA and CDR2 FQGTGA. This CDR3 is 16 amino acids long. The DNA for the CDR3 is TGTGCCAGCAGCTTAATGGGGCGGGGGACGGGAGAGACCCAGTACTTC. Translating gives CASSLMGRGTGETQYF.